Each of the 8 T cell receptor beta chains below was sequenced from the same sample in a study of Ad26.COV2.S vaccination and SARS-CoV-2 variants. The table came from immunoSEQ multiplex PCR; TCRdb's copy has only in-frame clones and leaves some out. The sample shows 510,000 or so clones, around 88% of them seen only once. The treatment is: roughly 20 received Ad26.COV2.S at low or high dose, single or two shots; about 5 received placebo; per-sample allocation not given. On day 63 after the first injection, vaccine and placebo recipients gave samples. The input for sequencing was peripheral blood, taken in a trial of Ad26.COV2.S vaccine versus placebo. These TCRs come from a person between 18 and 65 years old who received the Ad26.COV2.S COVID-19 vaccine or a placebo.

The chain joins TRBV4-3 to TRBJ2-1; tentative D call: TRBD2 (6 bases). CDR3 length: 15 amino acids. Germline lookup yields CDR1 LGHNA and CDR2 YSLEER. The germline V and J ends were trimmed by 1 base and 15 bases, with 22 bases remaining between them. For the CDR3, the DNA is TGCGCCAGCAGCCAAGGCGGGACGGGGTTTTCCAGCCCGTTCTTC. Amino acids: CASSQGGTGFSSPFF.

A remark on this clone: Other DNA sequences in this specimen translate into the identical CDR3. The rearrangement joins TRBV6-5 to TRBJ1-5; 7 bases map to TRBD1. The CDR3 runs 16 residues. The germline CDR1 and CDR2 sequences are MNHEY and SVGAGI. Trimming cost V 0 bases and J 5 bases; bases outside gene matches: 7. CDR3 DNA: TGTGCCAGCAGTTACTCGACTGGAACAGGGGATCAGCCCCAGCATTTT. This gives the protein CASSYSTGTGDQPQHF.

The CDR3 here is CASSQPPGTGKKTQYF. DNA for the CDR3: TGCGCCAGCAGTCAACCACCCGGGACAGGGAAAAAGACCCAGTACTTC. This chain links TRBV23-1 with TRBJ2-5; 9 bases fit TRBD1. TRBV23-1 is given ORF status, its function remaining uncertain. The J segment lost 6 bases and the V segment lost 2 bases, leaving 10 bases of the junction unmatched. The CDR3 has 16 residues.

The chain links TRBV6-2 or TRBV6-3 to TRBJ2-2; TRBD1 might be the D (5 bases). The CDR3 covers 15 residues. Germline CDR1 reads MNHEY; CDR2 reads SVGEGT. V lost 6 bases to trimming and J lost 6 bases, with 17 bases between them. The CDR3 sequence: CASSPLGVLSGELFF. The DNA for the CDR3 is TGTGCCAGCAGCCCCTTAGGGGTATTATCCGGGGAGCTGTTTTTT.

This chain connects TRBV5-1 to TRBJ2-7; possible D gene TRBD1, 5 bases. Germline V gene data show CDR1 as SGHRS and CDR2 as YFSETQ. The length of the CDR3 is 16 residues. V gave up 4 bases and J gave up 1 base, with 18 bases separating them. CDR3 coding DNA: TGCGCCAGCAGCCCCGAAGGACACTTCAATTCCTACGAGCAGTACTTC. It yields the protein CASSPEGHFNSYEQYF.

The chain links TRBV30 to TRBJ2-5; no reliable D call. This CDR3 has 11 residues. The V end was cut by 0 bases, the J end by 4 bases, with 3 bases between. Germline values: CDR1 GTSNPN, CDR2 SVGIG (reference sequence). CDR3 DNA sequence: TGTGCCTGGAGTGTACTAGAGACCCAGTACTTC. Its translation: CAWSVLETQYF.

The chain has TRBV5-4 and TRBJ2-1; TRBD1 is a possible D gene (6 bases). Germline CDR1 is SGHNT and CDR2 is YYREEE (reference sequence). Trimming stripped 3 bases from V and 8 bases from J, with 12 bases between. The CDR3 totals 13 residues. The CDR3 region has the DNA TGTGCCAGCAGCTGGACAGCCCGGGATGAGCAGTTCTTC. Its translation is CASSWTARDEQFF.

J is TRBJ1-5 and V is TRBV7-2; D gene unclear. Germline V gene lookup returns CDR1 SGHTA and CDR2 FQGNSA. With 2 bases removed from V and 7 bases from J, the gap between germline ends came to 18 bases. The CDR3 consists of 16 residues. CDR3 DNA sequence: TGTGCCAGCAGCTTATTTGGCAGGCTCACGGGACAGCCCCAGCATTTT. Its protein is CASSLFGRLTGQPQHF.